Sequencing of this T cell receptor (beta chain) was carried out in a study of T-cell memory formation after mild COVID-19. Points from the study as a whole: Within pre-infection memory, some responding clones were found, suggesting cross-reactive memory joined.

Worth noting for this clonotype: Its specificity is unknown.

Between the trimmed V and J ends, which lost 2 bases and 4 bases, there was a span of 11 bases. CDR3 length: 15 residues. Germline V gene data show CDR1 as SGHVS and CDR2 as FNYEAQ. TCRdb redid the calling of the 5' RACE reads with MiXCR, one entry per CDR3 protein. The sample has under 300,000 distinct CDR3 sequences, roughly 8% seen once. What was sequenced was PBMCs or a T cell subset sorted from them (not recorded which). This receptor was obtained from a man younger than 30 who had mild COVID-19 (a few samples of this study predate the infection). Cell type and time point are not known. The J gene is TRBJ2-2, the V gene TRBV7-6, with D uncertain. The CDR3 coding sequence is TGTGCCAGCAGCTTACCCGGTTCGAGCACCGGGGAGCTGTTTTTT. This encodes CASSLPGSSTGELFF.